These T cell receptor beta chains were read from a single sample in a study of regulatory T cells in long-lasting Graves disease. TCRdb itself ran the multiplex PCR reads through MiXCR, one entry per CDR3 protein. This repertoire shows about 320,000 distinct CDR3 sequences, approximately 20% found once; its top ten account for around 36%. This specimen was peripheral blood mononuclear cells (PBMCs), taken at new diagnosis, from a patient treated with antithyroid drugs. The receptors originated from a female donor with Graves disease. The CDR3 runs from the conserved cysteine through the conserved F or W. Each record gives: J gene, clone size, D gene, V gene, CDR3 DNA, CDR3 protein. D genes are given only for firm matches. Not all rows give a size; the values are once, few, many and, for expanded clones, a class.

>TRBJ1-4|many|TRBD1|TRBV6-1
TGTGCCAGCAAAACTCCGGGACAGGGGTTTGAAAAACTGTTTTTT
CASKTPGQGFEKLFF
>TRBJ2-2|many|.|TRBV29-1
TGCGCGACGGTGGGGGAGAACACCGGGGAGCTGTTTTTT
CATVGENTGELFF
>TRBJ2-1|many|TRBD2|TRBV24-1
TGTGCCACTGCGGGACTAGCGGGAGCTGGCTCCTACAATGAGCAGTTCTTC
CATAGLAGAGSYNEQFF
>TRBJ1-4|many|.|TRBV20-1
TGCAGTGCTAGCCCCGGGCAGGGAAATGAAAAACTGTTTTTT
CSASPGQGNEKLFF
>TRBJ1-4|many|.|TRBV2
TGTGCCAGCAGCGAGCGGGCTCAGGGACGAGGTGAAAAACTGTTTTTT
CASSERAQGRGEKLFF
>TRBJ2-1|many|.|TRBV12-3/TRBV12-4
TGTGCCAGCATTTCCCACGGGCGGGAAGCTATCTACAATGAGCAGTTCTTC
CASISHGREAIYNEQFF
>TRBJ2-3|many|TRBD2|TRBV19
TGTGCCAGTAGTCCTGCCTTAGCGGGAGGTGGCACAGATACGCAGTATTTT
CASSPALAGGGTDTQYF
>TRBJ1-5|many|TRBD1|TRBV6-1
TGTGCCAGCAGTGATCCGACAGGGACAGGGGGTGGCAATCAGCCCCAGCATTTT
CASSDPTGTGGGNQPQHF
>TRBJ1-3|.|TRBD1|TRBV5-1
TGCGCCAGCAGCAAGGGACAGGGATTCTCTGGAAACACCATATATTTT
CASSKGQGFSGNTIYF
>TRBJ1-3|many|.|TRBV12-5
TGTGCTAGTGGCCTCAGGGTGTCTGGAAACACCATATATTTT
CASGLRVSGNTIYF
>TRBJ2-5|.|.|TRBV20-1
TGCAGCGGGATCAAACGGTGGGGCGGAGTTCAAGAGACCCAGTACTTC
CSGIKRWGGVQETQYF
>TRBJ2-1|.|.|TRBV27
TGTGCCAGCAGTTTATGGTTGGGTAATGAGCAGTTCTTC
CASSLWLGNEQFF
>TRBJ2-1|many|TRBD2|TRBV28
TGTGCCAGCAGTGAAGGTCTAGCGGGAGGGAGCTCCTACAATGAGCAGTTCTTC
CASSEGLAGGSSYNEQFF
>TRBJ2-7|many|TRBD2|TRBV12-3/TRBV12-4
TGTGCCAGCAGGACCTCACTAGCGGGAGGCTACGAGCAGTACTTC
CASRTSLAGGYEQYF
>TRBJ2-3|many|TRBD1|TRBV20-1
TGCAGTGCACTCAGGGGGAGCACAGATACGCAGTATTTT
CSALRGSTDTQYF
>TRBJ1-5|.|TRBD1|TRBV28
TGTGACAGCAGGGGGACAGGGGCTCAGCCCCAGCATTTT
CDSRGTGAQPQHF
>TRBJ1-1|many|.|TRBV6-1
TGTGCCAGCCCCTCATGGGGTAGGGAAGCGGGCACTGAAGCTTTCTTT
CASPSWGREAGTEAFF
>TRBJ1-6|few|.|TRBV15
TGTGCCACCAGCAGAGGCCCTCAGGGATCACCCCTCCACTTT
CATSRGPQGSPLHF
>TRBJ2-1|many|.|TRBV12-3/TRBV12-4
TGTGCCAGCAGTTTTAACAATGAGCAGTTCTTC
CASSFNNEQFF
>TRBJ1-5|few|.|TRBV12-3/TRBV12-4
TGTGCCAGCAGGGGGATCGGGCCCCAGCATTTT
CASRGIGPQHF
>TRBJ2-4|.|.|TRBV28
TGTGCCAGCAGCCCGGCCAAAAACATTCAGTACTTC
CASSPAKNIQYF
>TRBJ1-2|few|.|TRBV7-9
TGTGCCAGCAGCCCGGACTGGGAGATAGTAGATGGCTACACCTTC
CASSPDWEIVDGYTF
>TRBJ1-4|.|.|TRBV6-1
TGTGCCAGCAGTGAAGCGCTGACGGATAACGTCGGAAAACTGTTTTTT
CASSEALTDNVGKLFF
>TRBJ2-2|few|TRBD2|TRBV6-5
TGTGCCAGCAGTTACTATGCGGGTACGGGACTAGCAAACACCGGGGAGCTGTTTTTT
CASSYYAGTGLANTGELFF
>TRBJ2-7|.|.|TRBV20-1
TGCAGTGCTAGAGATAAGGGATTCGGGGAGCAGTACTTC
CSARDKGFGEQYF
>TRBJ1-5|many|.|TRBV5-1
TGCGCCAGCAGCTTGTCGGGGGTCAATCAGCCCCAGCATTTT
CASSLSGVNQPQHF
>TRBJ2-7|.|TRBD1|TRBV7-6
TGTGCCAGCAGCTCCACAGGGGTTGATGAGCAGTACTTC
CASSSTGVDEQYF
>TRBJ2-1|many|TRBD2|TRBV9
TGTGCCAGCAGCGTAGAATCGACTAGCGGGGGCTCCTACAATGAGCAGTTCTTC
CASSVESTSGGSYNEQFF
>TRBJ2-1|many|TRBD2|TRBV12-3/TRBV12-4
TGTGCCAGCACCCGGGACTACTTCGGGGATGAGCAGTTCTTC
CASTRDYFGDEQFF
>TRBJ2-3|few|TRBD2|TRBV9
TGTGCCAGCAGCGTACGGGGTAGCGGGGATTTGACACACACCACAGATACGCAGTATTTT
CASSVRGSGDLTHTTDTQYF
>TRBJ2-1|few|.|TRBV12-3/TRBV12-4
TGTGCCAGCAGTTTAACACTTTACAATGAGCAGTTCTTC
CASSLTLYNEQFF
>TRBJ2-2|.|TRBD2|TRBV7-8
TGTGCCAGCAACATCCTAGCGGGGCCGAACACCGGGGAGCTGTTTTTT
CASNILAGPNTGELFF
>TRBJ1-1|.|.|TRBV30
TGTGCCTGGATCGTAGAGAACACTGAAGCTTTCTTT
CAWIVENTEAFF
>TRBJ2-7|many|.|TRBV2
TGTGCCAGCGCCCTGCGGGGAGAGGGAGACGAGCAGTACTTC
CASALRGEGDEQYF
>TRBJ2-2|many|.|TRBV12-3/TRBV12-4
TGTGCCAGCAGCCACAACACCGGGGAGCTGTTTTTT
CASSHNTGELFF
>TRBJ2-3|many|TRBD2|TRBV2
TGTGCCAGCAGGGGCGGGAGGGTTTTCGGCACAGATACGCAGTATTTT
CASRGGRVFGTDTQYF
>TRBJ1-2|many|.|TRBV30
TGTGCCTGGATCAAGGAAGGGGTGTATGGCTACACCTTC
CAWIKEGVYGYTF
>TRBJ1-1|.|.|TRBV7-8
TGTGCCAGCAGCCCAGCCGCTTCTTACACTGAAGCTTTCTTT
CASSPAASYTEAFF
>TRBJ2-3|.|TRBD2|TRBV12-3/TRBV12-4
TGTGCCAGCAGCGCTAGCGGGAGGGCAGATACGCAGTATTTT
CASSASGRADTQYF